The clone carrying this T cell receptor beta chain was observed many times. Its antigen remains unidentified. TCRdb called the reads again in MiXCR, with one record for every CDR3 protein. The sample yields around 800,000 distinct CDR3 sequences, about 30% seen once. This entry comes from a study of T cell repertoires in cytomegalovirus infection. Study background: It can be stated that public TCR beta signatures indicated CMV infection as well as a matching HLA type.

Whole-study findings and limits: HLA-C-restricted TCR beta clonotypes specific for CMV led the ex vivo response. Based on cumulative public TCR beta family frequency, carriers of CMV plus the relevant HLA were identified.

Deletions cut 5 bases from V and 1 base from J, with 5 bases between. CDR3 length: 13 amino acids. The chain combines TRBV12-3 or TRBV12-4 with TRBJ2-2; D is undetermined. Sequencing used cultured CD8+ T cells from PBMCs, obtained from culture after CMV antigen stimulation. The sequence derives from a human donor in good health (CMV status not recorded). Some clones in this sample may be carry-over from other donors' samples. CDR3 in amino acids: CASSLWNTGELFF. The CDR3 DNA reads TGTGCCAGCAGTCTTTGGAACACCGGGGAGCTGTTTTTT.